Following are 19 T cell receptor beta chains from one sample sequenced in a study of shared clonotypes between healthy human individuals. Libraries were prepared by immunoSEQ multiplex PCR; TCRdb keeps only in-frame clonotypes and omits some of them. The sample lists roughly 2.1 million clones, approximately 94% occurring once. Terminally differentiated effector memory CD45RA+ cells were left out of the naive CD8 fraction, which was CD45RO-negative and positively selected for CCR7. What was sequenced was naive CD8+ T cells from PBMCs. These receptors came from a man younger than 30 in good health. Some clones in this sample may be carry-over from other donors' samples.

This chain uses TRBV27 with TRBJ2-7; TRBD2 matches at 8 bases. The CDR3 consists of 14 residues. Per germline, CDR1 MNHEY and CDR2 SMNVEV (reference sequence). Trimming cost V 5 bases and J 3 bases; bases outside gene matches: 6. CDR3 DNA sequence: TGTGCCAGCAGTCAGACTAGCGTGCGCTACGAGCAGTACTTC. This encodes CASSQTSVRYEQYF.

This chain joins TRBV28 and TRBJ1-2, with TRBD1 matching 7 bases. Looked up from germline, CDR1 is MDHEN and CDR2 is SYDVKM. V shed 6 bases, J shed 1 base, and the junction held 8 bases outside the gene matches. CDR3 length equals 15 residues. CDR3 DNA: TGTGCCAGCAGCACCACAGGGGTGGGTAACTATGGCTACACCTTC. Protein: CASSTTGVGNYGYTF.

Points on this clone: This CDR3 is also generated by other DNA sequences in the sample. The V and J genes are TRBV6-1 and TRBJ2-7; no clear D. The CDR3 loop spans 13 amino acids. Germline CDR1 and CDR2: MNHNS and SASEGT. Trimming took off 1 base at V and 2 bases at J, with 6 bases between the two ends. The CDR3 DNA reads as TGTGCCAGCAGTGAAGGCCGACCCTACGAGCAGTACTTC. Translating it yields CASSEGRPYEQYF.

The rearrangement uses TRBV27 and TRBJ2-7, with D tentatively TRBD1 (6 bases). The CDR3 has 16 residues. Germline loops: CDR1 MNHEY, CDR2 SMNVEV (reference sequence). Trimming took 1 base from V and 5 from J, leaving 18 bases between them. The CDR3 DNA sequence: TGTGCCAGCAGTTTATGGGGACATTCCCTACTCCACGAGCAGTACTTC. This translates into CASSLWGHSLLHEQYF.

The chain joins TRBV11-2 to TRBJ2-5; 10 nucleotides match TRBD2. V was clipped by 2 bases and J by 2 bases; unmatched bases: 11. The CDR3 length is 18 residues. CDR1 and CDR2 from the germline V gene are SGHAT and FQNNGV. The CDR3 nucleotides are TGTGCCAGCAGCTTATTTGCAGCGGGAGGGCCAGGGCAAGAGACCCAGTACTTC. Its translation: CASSLFAAGGPGQETQYF.

The V call is TRBV7-8, the J call TRBJ2-7; D gene ambiguous. Trimming took off 1 base at V and 3 bases at J, with 10 bases between the two ends. The germline V gene encodes CDR1 SGHVS and CDR2 FQNEAQ. This CDR3 comprises 14 residues. The DNA for the CDR3 is TGTGCCAGCAGCTTAGGGAGCCTAGTCTACGAGCAGTACTTC. It encodes CASSLGSLVYEQYF.

Of note for this clone: Other DNA sequences within the sample encode an identical CDR3. The chain couples TRBV5-6 to TRBJ2-7, with 11 bases lining up with TRBD2. V lost 3 bases, J lost 1 base, and 3 bases stayed unmatched. The CDR3 totals 15 residues. CDR1 is SGHDT and CDR2 is YYEEEE in the germline V gene. In DNA, the CDR3 is TGTGCCAGCAGCTCGGGACTAGCGGCTTCCTACGAGCAGTACTTC. Protein product: CASSSGLAASYEQYF.

V gene TRBV7-2 combines with J gene TRBJ2-7, with 11 bases matching TRBD2. The length of the CDR3 is 19 residues. The germline gives CDR1 SGHTA, CDR2 FQGNSA. Trimming took 2 bases from V and 0 from J; bases not matched to a gene: 12. CDR3 region: CASSLRAGLAGGRSYEQYF. The CDR3 nucleotides are TGTGCCAGCAGCTTACGGGCGGGGCTAGCGGGAGGCCGCTCCTACGAGCAGTACTTC.

The rearrangement joins TRBV6-5 to TRBJ2-5, with D possibly being TRBD2 (6 bases). Trimming shortened V by 6 bases and J by 2 bases, and 13 bases separated the two germline ends. Germline V gene sequence: CDR1 MNHEY, CDR2 SVGAGI. This CDR3 has 14 residues. This CDR3 reads CASRTRLGQETQYF. The CDR3 region has the DNA TGTGCCAGCAGAACAAGACTAGGTCAAGAGACCCAGTACTTC.

The rearrangement uses TRBV19 and TRBJ2-1, with D maybe TRBD2 (6 bases). Trimming removed 3 bases at V and 0 bases at J, with 18 bases between. Germline-derived CDR1 and CDR2 are LNHDA and SQIVND (reference sequence). CDR3 length: 18 residues. The CDR3 DNA follows: TGTGCCAGTAGTATCCCCACCATAGCGGATATCTCCTACAATGAGCAGTTCTTC. Amino acids: CASSIPTIADISYNEQFF.

The rearrangement links TRBV2 to TRBJ1-2; 7 bases align to TRBD1. The CDR3 is 15 residues long. J gave up 4 bases and V 9 bases, and 14 bases lay outside the gene matches. Germline V gives CDR1 SNHLY, CDR2 FYNNEI. CDR3 amino acids: CARGGGVVQAYGYTF. CDR3 DNA: TGTGCCAGAGGGGGCGGGGTCGTACAGGCCTATGGCTACACCTTC. The entire variable domain, with the rest obtained from reference TRBV2 and TRBJ1-2, is as follows: EPEVTQTPSHQVTQMGQEVILRCVPISNHLYFYWYRQILGQKVEFLVSFYNNEISEKSEIFDDQFSVERPDGSNFTLKIRSTKLEDSAMYFCARGGGVVQAYGYTFGSGTRLTVV.

The chain has TRBV18 and TRBJ2-1; D is uncertain. The CDR3 length is 17 residues. Germline V gives CDR1 KGHSH, CDR2 LQKENI. V lost 0 bases and J 0 bases, leaving 12 bases between the germline ends. The CDR3 DNA is TGTGCCAGCTCACCACCTGGCGGACGTAGCTCCTACAATGAGCAGTTCTTC. Translating gives CASSPPGGRSSYNEQFF.

This chain uses TRBV27 with TRBJ1-5; tentative D call: TRBD1 (6 bases). Germline CDR1 reads MNHEY; CDR2 reads SMNVEV (reference sequence). This CDR3 region has 15 residues. Between the trimmed V and J ends, which lost 0 bases and 7 bases, there was a span of 13 bases. For the CDR3, the DNA is TGTGCCAGCAGTTTATCGAATGAGGGGGGACAGCCCCAGCATTTT. As protein: CASSLSNEGGQPQHF.

The J gene is TRBJ2-7, the V gene TRBV27, with 11 bases matching TRBD2. Germline CDR1 is MNHEY and CDR2 is SMNVEV (reference sequence). V was clipped by 1 base and J by 3 bases; unmatched bases: 5. CDR3 length: 16 residues. The CDR3 sequence is CASSLFAGTSGYEQYF. The CDR3 DNA is TGTGCCAGCAGTTTATTCGCCGGGACTAGCGGCTACGAGCAGTACTTC.

The genes are TRBV5-1 and TRBJ2-2; 11 nucleotides line up with TRBD2. The germline gives CDR1 SGHRS, CDR2 YFSETQ. V shed 4 bases and J 5 bases; nucleotides not matched to a gene: 10. CDR3 length: 17 residues. CDR3 sequence (DNA): TGCGCCAGCAGCCTCGCCGGGACTAGCGGTCCTACCGGGGAGCTGTTTTTT. Translating gives CASSLAGTSGPTGELFF.

This rearrangement joins TRBV6-5 to TRBJ1-1; D might be TRBD1 (5 bases). Germline CDR1 MNHEY, CDR2 SVGAGI. The CDR3 runs to 13 residues. The CDR3 sequence is CAVALGVDTEAFF. For the CDR3, the DNA is TGTGCGGTGGCACTGGGGGTGGACACTGAAGCTTTCTTT.

The chain couples TRBV28 to TRBJ1-5; 7 bases are a match to TRBD1. The CDR3 has 14 amino acids. With 6 bases clipped from V and 6 bases from J, the junction kept 8 bases outside the gene matches. The germline V gene encodes CDR1 MDHEN and CDR2 SYDVKM. The CDR3 bases are TGTGCCAGCAGGCACCCAGGGGGTACTCAGCCCCAGCATTTT. Protein: CASRHPGGTQPQHF.

The genes are TRBV11-2 and TRBJ2-7, with 8 bases lining up with TRBD2. Trimming cost V 5 bases and J 2 bases; bases outside gene matches: 8. Germline assignment: CDR1 SGHAT and CDR2 FQNNGV. The CDR3 length is 15 residues. The CDR3 here is CASSQGLAGAYEQYF. The CDR3, as DNA: TGTGCCAGCAGCCAAGGACTAGCAGGCGCCTACGAGCAGTACTTC.

The V gene is TRBV7-9, the J gene TRBJ1-1, with unresolved D. The germline V gene encodes CDR1 SEHNR and CDR2 FQNEAQ (reference sequence). The V end lost 5 bases, the J end lost 4 bases, and 20 bases lay between the germline ends. The CDR3 length is 16 residues. The CDR3 nucleotides read TGTGCCAGCAGCCGGGATCTCATCGGGGTATTCACTGAAGCTTTCTTT. Amino acids: CASSRDLIGVFTEAFF.